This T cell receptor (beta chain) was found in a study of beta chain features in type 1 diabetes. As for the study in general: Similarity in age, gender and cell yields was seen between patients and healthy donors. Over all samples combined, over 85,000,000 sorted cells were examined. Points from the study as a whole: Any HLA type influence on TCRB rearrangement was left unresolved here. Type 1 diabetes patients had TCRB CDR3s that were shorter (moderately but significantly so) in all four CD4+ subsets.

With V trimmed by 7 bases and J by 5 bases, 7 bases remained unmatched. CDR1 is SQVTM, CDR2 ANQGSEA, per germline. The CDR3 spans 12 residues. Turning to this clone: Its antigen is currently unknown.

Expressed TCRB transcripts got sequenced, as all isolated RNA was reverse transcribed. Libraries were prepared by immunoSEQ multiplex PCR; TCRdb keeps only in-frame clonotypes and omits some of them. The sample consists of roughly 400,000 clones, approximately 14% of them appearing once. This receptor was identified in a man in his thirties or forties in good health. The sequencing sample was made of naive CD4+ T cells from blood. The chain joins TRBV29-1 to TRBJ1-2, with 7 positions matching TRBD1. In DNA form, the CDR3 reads TGCAGCGGTGGACAGGTGGGGTATGGCTACACCTTC. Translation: CSGGQVGYGYTF.